The rows below give T cell receptor beta chains drawn from one sample of a study of Ad26.COV2.S vaccination and SARS-CoV-2 variants. Sequencing was performed with immunoSEQ multiplex PCR; in TCRdb, only in-frame clones are kept and a portion is missing. Of roughly 510,000 clones listed, roughly nine tenths are singletons. Sequencing used peripheral blood, obtained in a trial of Ad26.COV2.S vaccine versus placebo. Receptors were obtained from a person between 18 and 65 years old who received the Ad26.COV2.S COVID-19 vaccine or a placebo. Each CDR3 is given with its conserved first and last residue. The D gene is left open where the match is weak. Only some rows state a clone size, as once, few, many or a class for expanded clones.

clone size: -
J gene: TRBJ2-3
V gene: TRBV19
D gene: -
CDR3 protein: CASSGDNTDTQYF
CDR3 DNA: TGTGCCAGTAGCGGGGACAACACAGATACGCAGTATTTT

clone size: -
J gene: TRBJ2-5
V gene: TRBV5-5
D gene: -
CDR3 protein: CASSLRGAHRGWETQYF
CDR3 DNA: TGTGCCAGCAGCTTGCGGGGGGCCCATAGGGGTTGGGAGACCCAGTACTTC

clone size: few
J gene: TRBJ2-2
V gene: TRBV29-1
D gene: TRBD2
CDR3 protein: CSALGAGGPSGELFF
CDR3 DNA: TGCAGCGCTTTGGGGGCGGGAGGGCCCTCCGGGGAGCTGTTTTTT

clone size: -
J gene: TRBJ2-7
V gene: TRBV30
D gene: -
CDR3 protein: CAWSPSSYEQYF
CDR3 DNA: TGTGCCTGGAGTCCGTCCTCCTACGAGCAGTACTTC

clone size: -
J gene: TRBJ1-4
V gene: TRBV5-1
D gene: -
CDR3 protein: CASRLDPYSNEKLFF
CDR3 DNA: TGCGCCAGCAGATTGGACCCCTACTCTAATGAAAAACTGTTTTTT

clone size: -
J gene: TRBJ2-5
V gene: TRBV7-2
D gene: -
CDR3 protein: CASSSLGGAGETQYF
CDR3 DNA: TGTGCCAGCAGCTCCCTTGGCGGGGCGGGAGAGACCCAGTACTTC

clone size: -
J gene: TRBJ2-5
V gene: TRBV5-6
D gene: -
CDR3 protein: CASSSDWETQYF
CDR3 DNA: TGTGCCAGCAGTAGCGATTGGGAGACCCAGTACTTC

clone size: -
J gene: TRBJ1-5
V gene: TRBV28
D gene: -
CDR3 protein: CASSPLWRPQHF
CDR3 DNA: TGTGCCAGCAGCCCTCTGTGGCGGCCCCAGCATTTT

clone size: -
J gene: TRBJ2-1
V gene: TRBV9
D gene: TRBD2
CDR3 protein: CASSPTSGQYNEQFF
CDR3 DNA: TGTGCCAGCAGTCCGACTAGCGGACAGTACAATGAGCAGTTCTTC

clone size: -
J gene: TRBJ2-7
V gene: TRBV7-3
D gene: -
CDR3 protein: CASSPGSGDEQYF
CDR3 DNA: TGTGCCAGCAGCCCCGGATCAGGGGACGAGCAGTACTTC

clone size: -
J gene: TRBJ1-6
V gene: TRBV27
D gene: -
CDR3 protein: CASSPTHGNSPLHF
CDR3 DNA: TGTGCCAGCAGTCCCACTCACGGGAATTCACCCCTCCACTTT

clone size: -
J gene: TRBJ2-7
V gene: TRBV4-1
D gene: -
CDR3 protein: CASSQGTQTSSYEQYF
CDR3 DNA: TGCGCCAGCAGCCAAGGTACACAAACTAGCTCCTACGAGCAGTACTTC

clone size: -
J gene: TRBJ1-1
V gene: TRBV30
D gene: -
CDR3 protein: CAWSGRSEAFF
CDR3 DNA: TGTGCCTGGAGTGGTCGATCTGAAGCTTTCTTT

clone size: -
J gene: TRBJ2-5
V gene: TRBV27
D gene: -
CDR3 protein: CASSFSGRETQYF
CDR3 DNA: TGTGCCAGCAGTTTCTCGGGGCGAGAGACCCAGTACTTC

clone size: -
J gene: TRBJ2-6
V gene: TRBV7-2
D gene: -
CDR3 protein: CASSSLGGAGANVLTF
CDR3 DNA: TGTGCCAGCAGCTCCCTCGGCGGGGCAGGGGCCAACGTCCTGACTTTC

clone size: -
J gene: TRBJ1-1
V gene: TRBV28
D gene: -
CDR3 protein: CASSAARVQGTEAFF
CDR3 DNA: TGTGCCAGCAGTGCCGCCAGGGTCCAGGGCACTGAAGCTTTCTTT

clone size: -
J gene: TRBJ2-2
V gene: TRBV10-3
D gene: TRBD2
CDR3 protein: CAITAQGLAGVGELFF
CDR3 DNA: TGTGCCATCACCGCTCAGGGACTAGCGGGAGTAGGGGAGCTGTTTTTT

clone size: -
J gene: TRBJ2-7
V gene: TRBV7-9
D gene: -
CDR3 protein: CASSSQEGAYEQYF
CDR3 DNA: TGTGCCAGCAGCTCCCAAGAAGGGGCCTACGAGCAGTACTTC

clone size: -
J gene: TRBJ2-3
V gene: TRBV5-1
D gene: TRBD2
CDR3 protein: CASSLGLASRGGQYF
CDR3 DNA: TGCGCCAGCAGCTTAGGACTAGCGAGCCGAGGGGGGCAGTATTTT

clone size: -
J gene: TRBJ1-2
V gene: TRBV19
D gene: -
CDR3 protein: CASSTPWRDYNYGYTF
CDR3 DNA: TGTGCCAGTAGTACCCCATGGAGGGATTACAACTATGGCTACACCTTC

clone size: -
J gene: TRBJ2-7
V gene: TRBV30
D gene: -
CDR3 protein: CAWSVSIAREQYF
CDR3 DNA: TGTGCCTGGAGTGTATCTATAGCGAGAGAGCAGTACTTC

clone size: once
J gene: TRBJ2-1
V gene: TRBV27
D gene: TRBD1
CDR3 protein: CASSLRTGVQINEQFF
CDR3 DNA: TGTGCCAGCAGTCTCCGGACAGGGGTTCAGATCAATGAGCAGTTCTTC

clone size: once
J gene: TRBJ1-4
V gene: TRBV9
D gene: TRBD1
CDR3 protein: CASSEQGRPNEKLFF
CDR3 DNA: TGTGCCAGCAGCGAACAGGGGAGGCCTAATGAAAAACTGTTTTTT

clone size: -
J gene: TRBJ1-1
V gene: TRBV5-5
D gene: -
CDR3 protein: CASSSGPLNTEAFF
CDR3 DNA: TGTGCCAGCAGCTCCGGGCCTTTGAACACTGAAGCTTTCTTT

clone size: -
J gene: TRBJ2-3
V gene: TRBV28
D gene: TRBD2
CDR3 protein: CASSSLAGVGDTQYF
CDR3 DNA: TGTGCCAGCAGTTCTTTAGCGGGAGTGGGGGATACGCAGTATTTT

clone size: -
J gene: TRBJ2-7
V gene: TRBV10-3
D gene: -
CDR3 protein: CAIGPGDAYEQYF
CDR3 DNA: TGTGCCATCGGGCCAGGGGACGCCTACGAGCAGTACTTC

clone size: -
J gene: TRBJ1-5
V gene: TRBV19
D gene: -
CDR3 protein: CASIGSIQAKGPQHF
CDR3 DNA: TGTGCCAGTATTGGATCGATACAGGCAAAAGGGCCCCAGCATTTT

clone size: -
J gene: TRBJ1-6
V gene: TRBV6-2/TRBV6-3
D gene: -
CDR3 protein: CASSYRDPNSPLHF
CDR3 DNA: TGTGCCAGCAGTTACCGAGACCCTAATTCACCCCTCCACTTT

clone size: -
J gene: TRBJ2-5
V gene: TRBV18
D gene: -
CDR3 protein: CASSLKGEDGYF
CDR3 DNA: TGTGCCAGCTCACTAAAAGGGGAAGACGGGTACTTC

clone size: few
J gene: TRBJ2-7
V gene: TRBV7-3
D gene: -
CDR3 protein: CASSLLTGGEQYF
CDR3 DNA: TGTGCCAGCAGCTTATTGACAGGCGGGGAGCAGTACTTC

clone size: -
J gene: TRBJ1-1
V gene: TRBV30
D gene: -
CDR3 protein: CAWSVTVQAPAFF
CDR3 DNA: TGTGCCTGGAGTGTAACGGTACAAGCTCCTGCTTTCTTT

clone size: -
J gene: TRBJ2-7
V gene: TRBV2
D gene: -
CDR3 protein: CASSEDFGRLYEQYF
CDR3 DNA: TGTGCCAGCAGTGAAGACTTCGGCAGATTATACGAGCAGTACTTC

clone size: once
J gene: TRBJ1-2
V gene: TRBV12-3/TRBV12-4
D gene: -
CDR3 protein: CASTARQNYGYTF
CDR3 DNA: TGTGCCAGCACCGCTAGACAAAACTATGGCTACACCTTC

clone size: -
J gene: TRBJ2-7
V gene: TRBV19
D gene: -
CDR3 protein: CASSTAQSYEQYF
CDR3 DNA: TGTGCCAGTAGTACCGCGCAGTCCTACGAGCAGTACTTC

clone size: -
J gene: TRBJ2-1
V gene: TRBV6-5
D gene: TRBD2
CDR3 protein: CASSSGTPLGEQFF
CDR3 DNA: TGTGCCAGCAGTAGCGGGACCCCCCTGGGGGAGCAGTTCTTC

clone size: once
J gene: TRBJ2-5
V gene: TRBV5-1
D gene: TRBD2
CDR3 protein: CASSLSGNLQETQYF
CDR3 DNA: TGCGCCAGCAGCTTGAGCGGGAACCTCCAAGAGACCCAGTACTTC

clone size: -
J gene: TRBJ2-7
V gene: TRBV5-6
D gene: -
CDR3 protein: CASSPPGLYAYEQYF
CDR3 DNA: TGTGCCAGCAGCCCACCCGGTTTGTACGCCTACGAGCAGTACTTC

clone size: -
J gene: TRBJ2-7
V gene: TRBV4-3
D gene: -
CDR3 protein: CASSQDERYEQYF
CDR3 DNA: TGCGCCAGCAGCCAAGATGAGCGTTACGAGCAGTACTTC

clone size: -
J gene: TRBJ1-1
V gene: TRBV28
D gene: -
CDR3 protein: CASTRDPWGTEAFF
CDR3 DNA: TGTGCCAGCACAAGGGACCCCTGGGGGACTGAAGCTTTCTTT

clone size: -
J gene: TRBJ2-3
V gene: TRBV3-1/TRBV3-2
D gene: -
CDR3 protein: CASSQVGGYTQYF
CDR3 DNA: TGTGCCAGCAGCCAAGTCGGCGGATATACGCAGTATTTT

clone size: -
J gene: TRBJ1-1
V gene: TRBV30
D gene: -
CDR3 protein: CAWSVGLMNTEAFF
CDR3 DNA: TGTGCCTGGAGTGTAGGGCTCATGAACACTGAAGCTTTCTTT

clone size: -
J gene: TRBJ1-5
V gene: TRBV23-1
D gene: -
CDR3 protein: CASSQFAEWGDQPQHF
CDR3 DNA: TGCGCCAGCAGTCAATTTGCGGAGTGGGGTGATCAGCCCCAGCATTTT

clone size: -
J gene: TRBJ2-3
V gene: TRBV2
D gene: -
CDR3 protein: CASNDRGVVAQYF
CDR3 DNA: TGTGCCAGCAATGACCGGGGAGTTGTTGCGCAGTATTTT